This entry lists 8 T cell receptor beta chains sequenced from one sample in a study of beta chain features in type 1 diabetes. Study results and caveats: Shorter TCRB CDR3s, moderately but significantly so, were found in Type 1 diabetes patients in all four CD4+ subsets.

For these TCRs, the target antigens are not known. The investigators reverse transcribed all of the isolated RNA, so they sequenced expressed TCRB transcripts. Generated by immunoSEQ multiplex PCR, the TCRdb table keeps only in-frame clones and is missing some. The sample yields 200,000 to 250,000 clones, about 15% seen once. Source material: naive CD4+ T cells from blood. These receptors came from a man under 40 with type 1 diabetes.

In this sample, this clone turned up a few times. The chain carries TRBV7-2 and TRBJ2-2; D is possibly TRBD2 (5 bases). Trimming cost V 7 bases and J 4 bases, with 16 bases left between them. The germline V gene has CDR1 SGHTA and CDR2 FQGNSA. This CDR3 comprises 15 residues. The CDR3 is CASTLAHSGTGELFF. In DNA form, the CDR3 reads TGTGCCAGCACCCTAGCCCACAGCGGCACCGGGGAGCTGTTTTTT. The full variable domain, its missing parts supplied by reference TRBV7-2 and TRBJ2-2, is GAGVSQSPSNKVTEKGKDVELRCDPISGHTALYWYRQSLGQGLEFLIYFQGNSAPDKSGLPSDRFSAERTGGSVSTLTIQRTQQEDSAVYLCASTLAHSGTGELFFGEGSRLTVL.

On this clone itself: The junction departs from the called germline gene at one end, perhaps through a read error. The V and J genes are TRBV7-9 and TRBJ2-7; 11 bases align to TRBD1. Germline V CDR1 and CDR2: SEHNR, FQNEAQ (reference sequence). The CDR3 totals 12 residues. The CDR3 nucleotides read TGTGCCAGCAGCTTAGACAGGACAGGGGGCGACTTC. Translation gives CASSLDRTGGDF.

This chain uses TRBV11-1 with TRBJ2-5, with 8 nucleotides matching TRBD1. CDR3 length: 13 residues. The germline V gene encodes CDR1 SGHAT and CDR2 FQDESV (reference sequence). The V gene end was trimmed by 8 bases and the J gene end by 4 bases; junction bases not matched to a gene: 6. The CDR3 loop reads CASSQQGGETQYF. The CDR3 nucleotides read TGTGCCAGCTCCCAACAGGGGGGAGAGACCCAGTACTTC.

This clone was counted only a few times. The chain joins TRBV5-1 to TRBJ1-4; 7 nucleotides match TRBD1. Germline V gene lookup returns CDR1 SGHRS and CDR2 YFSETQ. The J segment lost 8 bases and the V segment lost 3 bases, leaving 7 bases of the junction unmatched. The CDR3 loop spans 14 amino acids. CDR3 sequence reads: CASSSTGESEKLFF. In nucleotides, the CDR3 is TGCGCCAGCAGCTCAACAGGGGAGTCGGAAAAACTGTTTTTT.

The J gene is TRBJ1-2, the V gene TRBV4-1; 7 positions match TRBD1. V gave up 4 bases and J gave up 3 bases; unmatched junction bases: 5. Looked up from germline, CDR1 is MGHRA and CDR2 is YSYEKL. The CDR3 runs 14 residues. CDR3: CASSPSGTDYGYTF. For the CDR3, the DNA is TGCGCCAGCAGCCCCTCCGGGACAGACTATGGCTACACCTTC.

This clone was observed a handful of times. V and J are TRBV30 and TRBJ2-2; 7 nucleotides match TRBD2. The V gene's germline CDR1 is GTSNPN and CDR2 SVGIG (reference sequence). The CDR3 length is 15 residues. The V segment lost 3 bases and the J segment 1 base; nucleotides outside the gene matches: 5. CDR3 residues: CAWSLGGWNTGELFF. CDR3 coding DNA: TGTGCCTGGAGCCTCGGGGGGTGGAACACCGGGGAGCTGTTTTTT.

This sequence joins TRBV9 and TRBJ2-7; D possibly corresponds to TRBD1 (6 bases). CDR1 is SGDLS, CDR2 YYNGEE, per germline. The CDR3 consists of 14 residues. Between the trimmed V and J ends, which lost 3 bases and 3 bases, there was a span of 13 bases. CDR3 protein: CASSATGHDYEQYF. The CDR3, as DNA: TGTGCCAGCAGCGCAACGGGACACGACTACGAGCAGTACTTC.

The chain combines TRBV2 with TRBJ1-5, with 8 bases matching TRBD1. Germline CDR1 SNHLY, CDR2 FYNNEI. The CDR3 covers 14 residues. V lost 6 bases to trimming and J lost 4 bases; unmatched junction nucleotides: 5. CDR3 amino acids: CASSDRGPNQPQHF. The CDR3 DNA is TGTGCCAGCAGCGACAGGGGCCCGAATCAGCCCCAGCATTTT.